The 26 T cell receptor beta chains in this list originate from one sample, sequenced in a study of T cell responses to AZD1222 COVID-19 vaccine. The data were produced by immunoSEQ multiplex PCR, yet TCRdb's version contains in-frame clones alone and is incomplete. The sample has about 97,000 clones; approximately 90% are singletons. Sequenced material: peripheral blood, taken on day 0 of AZD1222 vaccination. The origin of the receptors is an adult in good health.

The rearrangement links TRBV24-1 to TRBJ2-5; D not resolved. The CDR3 loop spans 13 amino acids. The ends were cut back, 7 bases at V and 2 bases at J, with 10 bases in the middle. Germline lookup yields CDR1 KGHDR and CDR2 SFDVKD. The CDR3 here is CATSATVQETQYF. The CDR3 DNA is TGTGCCACCAGCGCTACAGTACAAGAGACCCAGTACTTC.

V gene TRBV6-5 combines with J gene TRBJ2-6; the D call may be TRBD1 or TRBD2 (5 bases each). The V end lost 8 bases, the J end lost 3 bases, and 14 bases lay between the germline ends. This CDR3 has 15 residues. Germline V gives CDR1 MNHEY, CDR2 SVGAGI. This chain's CDR3 is CASGFLGDGANVLTF. CDR3 sequence (DNA): TGTGCCAGCGGGTTTTTGGGGGATGGGGCCAACGTCCTGACTTTC.

Here the CDR3 DNA reads TGTGCCAGTAAGGCGGGGAGGACTGAAGCTTTCTTT. Encoded protein: CASKAGRTEAFF. The chain has TRBV19 and TRBJ1-1; unclear D gene. This CDR3 has 12 amino acids. Germline V CDR1 and CDR2: LNHDA, SQIVND (reference sequence). V gave up 7 bases and J gave up 5 bases, with 11 bases separating them.

This chain joins TRBV5-8 and TRBJ2-3; D call uncertain. The V end lost 7 bases, the J end lost 5 bases, and 14 bases lay between the germline ends. This CDR3 comprises 13 residues. The V gene's germline CDR1 is SGHTS and CDR2 YDEGEE. As DNA, the CDR3 is TGTGCCAGCTTTCGGGTCTACAGAGATACGCAGTATTTT. Translated: CASFRVYRDTQYF.

This clone was counted once. The chain uses TRBV4-2 and TRBJ2-5; TRBD1 is a possible D gene (5 bases). V lost 4 bases to trimming and J lost 2 bases, with 11 bases between them. The V gene's germline CDR1 is LGHNA and CDR2 YNFKEQ. The CDR3 runs 14 residues. CDR3 amino acids: CASSRPDSQETQYF. CDR3 bases: TGTGCCAGCAGCCGACCCGACAGTCAAGAGACCCAGTACTTC.

This rearrangement joins TRBV6-5 to TRBJ1-2; TRBD1 matches at 7 bases. Germline assignment: CDR1 MNHEY and CDR2 SVGAGI. The CDR3 loop spans 14 amino acids. The V gene end was trimmed by 5 bases and the J gene end by 4 bases; junction bases not matched to a gene: 7. CDR3 region: CASSTTGVVYGYTF. CDR3 sequence (DNA): TGTGCCAGCAGTACAACAGGGGTCGTCTATGGCTACACCTTC.

Only one count was recorded for this clone. This chain uses TRBV10-3 with TRBJ2-5; 7 bases align to TRBD2. The V gene end was trimmed by 5 bases and the J gene end by 5 bases; junction bases not matched to a gene: 11. Germline V gives CDR1 ENHRY, CDR2 SYGVKD. The CDR3 totals 15 residues. CDR3 amino acids: CAISQLPQGGETQYF. In DNA, the CDR3 is TGTGCCATCAGTCAACTTCCGCAGGGAGGGGAGACCCAGTACTTC.

This chain links TRBV9 with TRBJ2-7; D tentatively reads TRBD1 or TRBD2 (5 bases each). The ends were cut back, 3 bases at V and 3 bases at J, with 13 bases in the middle. Germline CDR1 is SGDLS and CDR2 is YYNGEE. There are 14 residues in the CDR3. The CDR3 protein is CASSAGTRFYEQYF. Written as DNA, the CDR3 is TGTGCCAGCAGCGCCGGGACCAGGTTCTACGAGCAGTACTTC.

The chain is built from TRBV30 and TRBJ2-2, with 8 bases lining up with TRBD1. Germline loops: CDR1 GTSNPN, CDR2 SVGIG (reference sequence). There are 19 residues in the CDR3. The V segment lost 0 bases and the J segment 1 base; nucleotides outside the gene matches: 13. CDR3 residues: CAWSVPPGRGLGNTGELFF. DNA for the CDR3: TGTGCCTGGAGTGTACCCCCGGGCAGGGGGCTGGGGAACACCGGGGAGCTGTTTTTT.

This chain uses TRBV6-1 with TRBJ1-5; a possible D gene is TRBD1 (5 bases). In germline, CDR1 is MNHNS, CDR2 SASEGT. This CDR3 contains 16 residues. With 2 bases removed from V and 7 bases from J, the gap between germline ends came to 18 bases. The CDR3 is CASSERVRGLSQPQHF. CDR3 in DNA: TGTGCCAGCAGTGAAAGAGTTAGGGGCCTCTCCCAGCCCCAGCATTTT.

The chain links TRBV7-2 to TRBJ2-7; no definite D call. CDR1 and CDR2 (germline): SGHTA, FQGNSA. V gave up 5 bases and J gave up 0 bases, with 8 bases separating them. This CDR3 region has 13 residues. CDR3 DNA: TGTGCCAGCAGCAGGGTCTACTCCTACGAGCAGTACTTC. It is translated as CASSRVYSYEQYF.

The rearrangement links TRBV7-9 to TRBJ1-5, with D maybe TRBD1 (6 bases). V lost 2 bases and J lost 7, with 12 bases in between. The CDR3 totals 14 residues. Germline lookup yields CDR1 SEHNR and CDR2 FQNEAQ (reference sequence). The CDR3 DNA is TGTGCCAGCAGCTTAATTGGGGGCGGGCAGCCCCAGCATTTT. It encodes CASSLIGGGQPQHF.

The chain links TRBV18 to TRBJ1-5; unclear D gene. The CDR3 spans 18 residues. Trimming left V 3 bases short and J 0 bases short, with 18 bases between. CDR1 and CDR2 (germline): KGHSH, LQKENI. Here the CDR3 reads CASSPRVAGELSNQPQHF. The CDR3 DNA reads as TGTGCCAGCTCACCTCGTGTTGCGGGCGAGCTTAGCAATCAGCCCCAGCATTTT.

V gene TRBV7-9 combines with J gene TRBJ2-5; D is perhaps TRBD1 (6 bases). V was trimmed by 2 bases and J by 4 bases, leaving 17 bases between them. Germline lookup yields CDR1 SEHNR and CDR2 FQNEAQ (reference sequence). The CDR3 length is 16 residues. The CDR3 coding sequence is TGTGCCAGCAGCTTATCCGCAGGGGAAAGAGGAGAGACCCAGTACTTC. This translates into CASSLSAGERGETQYF.

This clone was counted a single time. The V gene is TRBV10-3, the J gene TRBJ2-6; 7 bases agree with TRBD1. V shed 11 bases, J shed 0 bases, and the junction held 13 bases outside the gene matches. This CDR3 spans 17 amino acids. Germline assignment: CDR1 ENHRY and CDR2 SYGVKD. The CDR3 sequence is CALSRGQVNSGANVLTF. The DNA for the CDR3 is TGTGCCTTGAGCAGAGGACAGGTAAACTCTGGGGCCAACGTCCTGACTTTC.

This clone appeared a single time. The chain is built from TRBV7-3 and TRBJ1-2; D call uncertain. The CDR3 runs 15 residues. Germline CDR1 is SGHTA and CDR2 is FQGTGA. Between the trimmed V and J ends, which lost 7 bases and 4 bases, there was a span of 19 bases. CDR3: CASTPRPGVFYGYTF. The CDR3 nucleotides read TGTGCCAGCACCCCCCGGCCGGGCGTTTTCTATGGCTACACCTTC.

The chain employs TRBV5-5 and TRBJ1-5, with 8 bases lining up with TRBD1. CDR3 size: 14 residues. Looked up from germline, CDR1 is SGHKS and CDR2 is YYEKEE (reference sequence). J was trimmed by 5 bases and V by 2 bases; bases with no gene match: 3. The CDR3 is CASSFTGGDQPQHF. The CDR3 bases are TGTGCCAGCAGCTTCACAGGGGGTGATCAGCCCCAGCATTTT.

The chain recombines TRBV29-1 with TRBJ1-5; possible D gene TRBD1, 6 bases. Deletions cut 4 bases from V and 7 bases from J, with 14 bases between. The CDR3 contains 13 residues. The germline CDR1 and CDR2 sequences are SQVTM and ANQGSEA. The CDR3 coding sequence is TGCAGCGTTGGGGGACAAGGTGGGCAGCCCCAGCATTTT. It translates to CSVGGQGGQPQHF.

This clone appeared once. The chain joins TRBV7-2 to TRBJ2-1; D may correspond to TRBD1 or TRBD2 (6 bases each). CDR1 is SGHTA and CDR2 is FQGNSA in the germline V gene. Trimming removed 3 bases from V and 3 bases from J, with 12 bases in between. This CDR3 has 15 residues. The CDR3 region has the DNA TGTGCCAGCAGCTTGCCGGGGGCGGACTACAATGAGCAGTTCTTC. It yields the protein CASSLPGADYNEQFF.

The rearrangement uses TRBV11-2 and TRBJ2-2, with D perhaps TRBD2 (6 bases). The germline V gene has CDR1 SGHAT and CDR2 FQNNGV. The CDR3 covers 14 residues. Trimming took off 5 bases at V and 6 bases at J, with 13 bases between the two ends. CDR3 in DNA: TGTGCCAGCAGCGTTACTTGGGAGGCCGGGGAGCTGTTTTTT. Translating it yields CASSVTWEAGELFF. Full variable domain (rest looked up from reference TRBV11-2 and TRBJ2-2): EAGVAQSPRYKIIEKRQSVAFWCNPISGHATLYWYQQILGQGPKLLIQFQNNGVVDDSQLPKDRFSAERLKGVDSTLKIQPAKLEDSAVYLCASSVTWEAGELFFGEGSRLTVL.

The chain couples TRBV27 to TRBJ2-1; 9 bases agree with TRBD1. The length of the CDR3 is 16 residues. Germline lookup yields CDR1 MNHEY and CDR2 SMNVEV (reference sequence). V lost 7 bases, J lost 3 bases, and 10 bases stayed unmatched. The CDR3 spells CASKEQGAYLYNEQFF. The CDR3 DNA sequence: TGTGCCAGCAAAGAACAGGGGGCGTACCTCTACAATGAGCAGTTCTTC.

The rearrangement uses TRBV9 and TRBJ1-2; D possibly corresponds to TRBD1 (5 bases). V lost 1 base and J lost 4, with 14 bases in between. This CDR3 is built from 15 residues. Germline CDR1 and CDR2: SGDLS and YYNGEE. The CDR3 DNA reads as TGTGCCAGCAGCGTAAGTCCCGGGGCAGCCTATGGCTACACCTTC. Translation gives CASSVSPGAAYGYTF. Drawing the rest from reference TRBV9 and TRBJ1-2, the complete variable domain is DSGVTQTPKHLITATGQRVTLRCSPRSGDLSVYWYQQSLDQGLQFLIQYYNGEERAKGNILERFSAQQFPDLHSELNLSSLELGDSALYFCASSVSPGAAYGYTFGSGTRLTVV.

V is TRBV6-2 or TRBV6-3 and J is TRBJ1-1; D remains unclear. The CDR3 runs 15 residues. The V end lost 0 bases, the J end lost 2 bases, and 10 bases lay between the germline ends. Germline V gene lookup returns CDR1 MNHEY and CDR2 SVGEGT. The CDR3 sequence is CASSYSSPLNTEAFF. DNA for the CDR3: TGTGCCAGCAGTTACTCTTCACCGCTCAACACTGAAGCTTTCTTT.

The chain uses TRBV20-1 and TRBJ2-7; perhaps TRBD1 as D (6 bases). Germline loops: CDR1 DFQATT, CDR2 SNEGSKA (reference sequence). Trimming stripped 2 bases from V and 7 bases from J, with 9 bases between. The CDR3 consists of 11 residues. In nucleotides, the CDR3 is TGCAGTGCTAGACAGGGGATTGAGCAGTACTTC. This codes for CSARQGIEQYF.

V is TRBV3-1 (or the pseudogene TRBV3-2) and J is TRBJ2-1; tentatively, D is TRBD1 (6 bases). V was cut by 6 bases and J by 3 bases, with 12 bases left in between. CDR3 length equals 14 residues. Germline V gives CDR1 LGHDT, CDR2 YNNKEL (reference sequence). The CDR3 is CASSDRLIYNEQFF. The CDR3 DNA is TGTGCCAGCAGTGACAGGTTGATCTACAATGAGCAGTTCTTC.

This clone was seen more than once but under ten times. The chain is built from TRBV10-2 and TRBJ1-4; D perhaps matches TRBD1 (6 bases). CDR1 and CDR2 from the germline V gene are WSHSY and SAAADI. V was shortened by 3 bases and J by 8 bases, with 13 bases between the two germline ends. The CDR3 runs 14 residues. As DNA, the CDR3 is TGCGCCAGCAGTGAAAGGTTGGGGGCCGAAAAACTGTTTTTT. Its translation is CASSERLGAEKLFF.